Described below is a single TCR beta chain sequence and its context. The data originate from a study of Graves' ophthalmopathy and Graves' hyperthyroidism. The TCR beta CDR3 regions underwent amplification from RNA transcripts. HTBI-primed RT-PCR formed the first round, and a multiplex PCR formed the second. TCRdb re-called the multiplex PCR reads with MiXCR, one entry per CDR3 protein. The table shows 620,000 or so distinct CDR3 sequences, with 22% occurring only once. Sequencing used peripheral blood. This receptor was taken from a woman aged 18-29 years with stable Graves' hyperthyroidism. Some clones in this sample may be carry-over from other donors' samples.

DNA of the CDR3: TGTGCCAGCTCACCGCCCGCTAACTATGGCTACACCTTC. It translates to CASSPPANYGYTF. The V and J genes are TRBV18 and TRBJ1-2; D gene ambiguous. Germline loops: CDR1 KGHSH, CDR2 LQKENI. The CDR3 extends over 13 amino acids. Trimming left V 3 bases short and J 0 bases short, with 5 bases between.